This T cell receptor (beta chain) was identified during a study of blood T cells in healthy people across ages. It was with a sample-barcoded 5' primer and a J-beta primer mix that a second PCR of roughly 7 to 12 cycles was run. TCRdb reprocessed the 5' RACE reads with MiXCR, giving one entry per CDR3 protein. The sample holds about 1.8 million distinct CDR3 sequences, 49% seen once. The study, taken as a whole, reports: Unsorted PBMCs blocked a conclusive comparison of naive and antigen-experienced cells. CMV infection status of these donors was not known.

Germline V gene lookup returns CDR1 DFQATT and CDR2 SNEGSKA (reference sequence). Germline trimming cut 6 bases from V and 0 bases from J; bases unmatched to any gene: 7. This CDR3 has 15 residues. Russia was home to the donors, healthy Caucasian individuals aged about 6 to 90. The draw of peripheral blood yielded approximately 10 milliliters from each donor. Details on this clonotype: Its antigen remains unknown.

The source is a woman between 40 and 55 years old in good health. This sequence joins TRBV20-1 and TRBJ2-1; the match to TRBD2 covers 8 bases. Sequenced input: blood. This CDR3 is CSAGKAGVSYNEQFF. DNA for the CDR3: TGCAGTGCCGGAAAAGCGGGAGTCTCCTACAATGAGCAGTTCTTC.